Here is one T cell receptor (beta chain) with its context. Its antigen is not known. Here immunoSEQ multiplex PCR was the method, and the copy in TCRdb shows in-frame clones only, minus some. The sample includes some 30,000 clones, under 70% seen only once; the top ten take around 15%. Brentuximab vedotin exposure varied, and every patient relapsed after autologous stem cell transplantation. The V end lost 1 base, the J end lost 0 bases, and 11 bases lay between the germline ends. The CDR3 extends over 16 amino acids. CDR1 LNHDA and CDR2 SQIVND come from the germline V gene (reference sequence). The data were taken from a study of PD-1 blockade in classical Hodgkin lymphoma. Study-wide results and caveats: CD4+ TCR diversity, unlike CD8+, climbed significantly by C4D1.

J is TRBJ2-3 and V is TRBV19, with a possible D match to TRBD1 (5 bases). The sequencing used peripheral blood mononuclear cells (PBMCs), collected before the second cycle of nivolumab. The clonotype originates from a human donor with classical Hodgkin lymphoma. The CDR3 sequence is CASSIGTGTSTDTQYF. Written as DNA, the CDR3 is TGTGCCAGTAGTATAGGAACAGGAACTAGCACAGATACGCAGTATTTT.